This T cell receptor beta chain is from a study of blood T cell repertoires in COVID-19. Study as a whole: PBMCs, B-cell-depleted T cells, or T cells were the source of the cDNA or gDNA that made up the material.

This clone has more than one count but fewer than ten. This CDR3 is 14 amino acids long. V was pared by 4 bases and J by 5 bases, with 6 bases of the junction left unmatched. Germline CDR1 reads LNHDA; CDR2 reads SQIVND (reference sequence). Measured with immunoSEQ multiplex PCR; TCRdb has only the in-frame clones, and not every one. Among approximately 190,000 clones listed, 80% to 85% were seen once. The chain combines TRBV19 with TRBJ2-5; 8 bases are shared with TRBD2. Sequencing was done on a sample of peripheral blood. This TCR was sampled from a woman between 40 and 55 years old with acute or convalescent COVID-19. CDR3 residues: CASSTAGGLETQYF. The CDR3 nucleotides are TGTGCCAGTAGTACGGCGGGGGGCTTGGAGACCCAGTACTTC.